This TCR beta chain was sequenced for a study of siplizumab effects on memory and regulatory T cells. Study-wide findings and caveats: Sequences below about 10^-5 frequency were poorly captured. As a result, only a minor fraction of alloreactive clones mapped to unstimulated subsets. Proliferating Tregs' suppressive function in siplizumab cultures went unconfirmed. Naive T cell populations appeared to exhibit greater diversity than memory cells and appeared to be major alloresponse contributors. Versus around 25% in controls, the mappable alloreactive CD4+ clones averaged about 70% Treg-derived with siplizumab.

The protocol was immunoSEQ multiplex PCR, while the TCRdb copy is restricted to in-frame clones and leaves out a portion. The sample lists 100,000 to 110,000 clones, around 92% occurring once. Worth noting for this clone: Its antigen is unidentified.

The germline V gene encodes CDR1 SGHAT and CDR2 FQNNGV. The trim removed 2 bases at V and 7 bases at J, leaving 10 bases unmatched. The CDR3 consists of 16 residues. What was sequenced was CD4+ T cells sorted from blood. The TCR sequence derives from a human donor in good health. J is TRBJ2-1 and V is TRBV11-2; 8 bases are a match to TRBD1. The CDR3 nucleotides read TGTGCCAGCAGCTTACAGGGGGCCCCCTCGCGAAATGAGCAGTTCTTC. It yields the protein CASSLQGAPSRNEQFF.